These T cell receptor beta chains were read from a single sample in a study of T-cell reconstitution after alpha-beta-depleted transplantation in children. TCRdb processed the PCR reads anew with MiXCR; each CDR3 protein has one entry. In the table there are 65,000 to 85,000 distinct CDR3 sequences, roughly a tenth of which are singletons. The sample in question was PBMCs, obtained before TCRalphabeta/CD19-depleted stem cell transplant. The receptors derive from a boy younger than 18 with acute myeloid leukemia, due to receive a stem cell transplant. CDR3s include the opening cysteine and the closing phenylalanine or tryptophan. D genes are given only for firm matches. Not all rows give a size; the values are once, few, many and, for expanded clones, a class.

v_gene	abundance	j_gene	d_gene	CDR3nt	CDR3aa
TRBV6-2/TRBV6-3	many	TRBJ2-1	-	TGTGCCAGCAGTTTTTTCAGGGTCCTGAGCTCCTACAATGAGCAGTTCTTC	CASSFFRVLSSYNEQFF
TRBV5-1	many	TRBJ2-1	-	TGCGCCAGCAGCTTGGCCGAAGGGGCTTCCTACAATGAGCAGTTCTTC	CASSLAEGASYNEQFF
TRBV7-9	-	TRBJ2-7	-	TGTGCCAGCAGCTTAGGGCTGGGTCTGGAGGACGAGCAGTACTTC	CASSLGLGLEDEQYF
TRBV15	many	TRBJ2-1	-	TGTGCCACCACCACCCGGGGAGGCCTTATGGATGAGCAGTTCTTC	CATTTRGGLMDEQFF
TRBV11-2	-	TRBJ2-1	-	TGTGCCAGCAGCTTAGACCTAGCCGCCGAGCAGTTCTTC	CASSLDLAAEQFF
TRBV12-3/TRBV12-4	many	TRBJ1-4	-	TGTGCCAGCAGTTTGGAACTTGCAGGGGTTGCTGAAAAACTGTTTTTT	CASSLELAGVAEKLFF
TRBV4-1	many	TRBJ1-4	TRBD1	TGCGCCAGCAGCCCTGATGGGACAGGGGGCTGGGAAAAACTGTTTTTT	CASSPDGTGGWEKLFF
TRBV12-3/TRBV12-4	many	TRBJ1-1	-	TGTGCCAGCAGCCCCCCGAACACTGAAGCTTTCTTT	CASSPPNTEAFF
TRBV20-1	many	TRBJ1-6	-	TGCAGTGCTAGTCCCAGGGGTGGTTCACCCCTCCACTTT	CSASPRGGSPLHF
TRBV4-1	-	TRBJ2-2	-	TGCGCCAGCAGCCAAGAGCGGGGTGGGTTCGGGGAGCTGTTTTTT	CASSQERGGFGELFF
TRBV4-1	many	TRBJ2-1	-	TGCGCCAGCAGCCATTTCCCACCGGGCGATGAGCAGTTCTTC	CASSHFPPGDEQFF
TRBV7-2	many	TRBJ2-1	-	TGTGCCAGCTGGAAGTGGGGGGTCAATGAGCAGTTCTTC	CASWKWGVNEQFF
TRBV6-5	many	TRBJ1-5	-	TGTGCCAGCAGTTGGACAGTAGGACAGCCCCAGCATTTT	CASSWTVGQPQHF
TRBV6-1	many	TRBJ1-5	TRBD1	TGTGCCAGCAGGCCCTACAGGGGGCGGAGTAGCAATCAGCCCCAGCATTTT	CASRPYRGRSSNQPQHF
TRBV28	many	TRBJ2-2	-	TGTGCCAGCAGTTTCTCCGCATCCACCGGGGAGCTGTTTTTT	CASSFSASTGELFF
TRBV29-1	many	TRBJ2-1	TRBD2	TGCAGCGTTGGGCCCCGGGGGGGGCCATCCTACAATGAGCAGTTCTTC	CSVGPRGGPSYNEQFF
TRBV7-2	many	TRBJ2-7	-	TGTGCCAGCAGCTCGTACGACGAGCAGTACTTC	CASSSYDEQYF
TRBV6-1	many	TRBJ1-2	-	TGTGCCACCCGAACCCCAAGGGCTTTTAACTATGGCTACACCTTC	CATRTPRAFNYGYTF
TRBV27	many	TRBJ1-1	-	TGTGCCAGCAGTAACATCGGGGCCCGTGCCGCTTTCTTT	CASSNIGARAAFF
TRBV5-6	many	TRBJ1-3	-	TGTGCCAGCAGCTTTCTCGATGCCTCTGGAAACACCATATATTTT	CASSFLDASGNTIYF
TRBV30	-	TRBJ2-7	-	TGTGCCTGGAGTGTAGGACATCTTTCCTACGAGCAGTACTTC	CAWSVGHLSYEQYF
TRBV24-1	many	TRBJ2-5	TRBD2	TGTGCCACCAGCCGGGGGGATTGGAGCGCTGAGGCCCAGTACTTC	CATSRGDWSAEAQYF
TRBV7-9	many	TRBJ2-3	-	TGTGCCAGCAGCCTCTTCACAGATACGCAGTATTTT	CASSLFTDTQYF
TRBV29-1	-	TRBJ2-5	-	TGCAGCGTTGGAGAGACCCAGTACTTC	CSVGETQYF
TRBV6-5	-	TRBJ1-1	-	TGTGCCAGCAGTTACTCACAGGGTGGGGGCTTTGGAGCTTTCTTT	CASSYSQGGGFGAFF
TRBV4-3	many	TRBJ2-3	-	TGCGCCAGCAGCCGAGAGACTAGAGCACGCACAGATACGCAGTATTTT	CASSRETRARTDTQYF
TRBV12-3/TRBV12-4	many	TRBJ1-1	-	TGTGCCAGCAGTTTACAAAAGAACACTGAAGCTTTCTTT	CASSLQKNTEAFF
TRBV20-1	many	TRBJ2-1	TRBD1	TGCAGTGCTCCTCCAGGGGGTATCTCCTACAATGAGCAGTTCTTC	CSAPPGGISYNEQFF
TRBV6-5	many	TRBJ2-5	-	TGTGCCAGCAGTCGACTTCAAGAGACCCAGTACTTC	CASSRLQETQYF
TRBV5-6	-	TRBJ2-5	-	TGTGCCAGCAGCTTTATGAGGGGGGAGACCCAGTACTTC	CASSFMRGETQYF
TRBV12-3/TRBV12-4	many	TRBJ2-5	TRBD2	TGTGCCAGCAGTTTAGCGCTACGGGCGGGAGAAGAGACCCAGTACTTC	CASSLALRAGEETQYF
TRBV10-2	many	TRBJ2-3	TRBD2	TGCGCCAGCTTTTCAGGGCCCCTAGCGGGGGGAGGCACAGATACGCAGTATTTT	CASFSGPLAGGGTDTQYF
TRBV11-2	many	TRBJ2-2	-	TGTGCCAGCAGCTTATCTCGGGCAGGGAAGAACACCGGGGAGCTGTTTTTT	CASSLSRAGKNTGELFF
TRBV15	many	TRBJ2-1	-	TGTGCCACCAGCACCCGCCAGGGGAGCTCCTACAATGAGCAGTTCTTC	CATSTRQGSSYNEQFF
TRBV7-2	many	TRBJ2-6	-	TGTGCCAGCATCCTAGACAGCTCTGGGGCCAACGTCCTGACTTTC	CASILDSSGANVLTF
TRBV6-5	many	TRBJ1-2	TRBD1	TGTGCCAGCAGTACGACAGGGGGCTATGGCTACACCTTC	CASSTTGGYGYTF
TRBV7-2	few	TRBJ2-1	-	TGTGCCAGCAGCGCACCCCCGGACCCCTACAATGAGCAGTTCTTC	CASSAPPDPYNEQFF
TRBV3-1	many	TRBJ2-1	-	TGTGCCAGCAGCCAAGGCGGGGTTCAGGGCGATGAGCAGTTCTTC	CASSQGGVQGDEQFF
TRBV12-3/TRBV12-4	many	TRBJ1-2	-	TGTGCCAGCAGTTTGGGTCCCCCTCAACAATATGGCTACACCTTC	CASSLGPPQQYGYTF
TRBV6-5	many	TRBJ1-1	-	TGTGCCAGCAGTTTCACCATTCGACAGGCTCAGAACACTGAAGCTTTCTTT	CASSFTIRQAQNTEAFF
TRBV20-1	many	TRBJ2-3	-	TGCAGTGCTAGGGGCACCCCCGTGACAGATACGCAGTATTTT	CSARGTPVTDTQYF
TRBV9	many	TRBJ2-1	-	TGTGCCAGCAGCGTGTGGGACTACAATGAGCAGTTCTTC	CASSVWDYNEQFF
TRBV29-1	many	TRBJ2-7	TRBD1	TGCAGCGCCGCCGGGGACAGAGAGTACGAGCAGTACTTC	CSAAGDREYEQYF
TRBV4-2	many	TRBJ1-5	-	TGTGCCAGCAGCCAAGCACTCGGGGGGCTTCAGCCCCAGCATTTT	CASSQALGGLQPQHF
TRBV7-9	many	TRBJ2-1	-	TGTGCCAGCAGCGACGACAGGCCGGTCCCTTACAATGAGCAGTTCTTC	CASSDDRPVPYNEQFF
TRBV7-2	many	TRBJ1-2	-	TGTGCCAGCAGCGTCCGGGACTTTGACTATGGCTACACCTTC	CASSVRDFDYGYTF
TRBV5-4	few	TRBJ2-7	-	TGTGCCAGCAGCGTACTAGACTACGAGCAGTACTTC	CASSVLDYEQYF
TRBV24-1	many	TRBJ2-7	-	TGTGCCACCCTCAGCGCCCAGAGCTCCTACGAGCAGTACTTC	CATLSAQSSYEQYF
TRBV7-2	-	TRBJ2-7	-	TGTGCCAGCAGCTTAGGGTCCTACAGGAGCTCCTACGAGCAGTACTTC	CASSLGSYRSSYEQYF
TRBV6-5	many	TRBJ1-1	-	TGTGCCAGCAGTTTTGGGACGGAGCTCACTGAAGCTTTCTTT	CASSFGTELTEAFF
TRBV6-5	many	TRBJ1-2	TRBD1	TGTGCCAGCAGTACAGGGGGCTTTAAGGGTGGCTACACCTTC	CASSTGGFKGGYTF
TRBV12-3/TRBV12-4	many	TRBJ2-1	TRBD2	TGTGCCAGCAGTTTCTTCGGCGGGGGGTACAATGAGCAGTTCTTC	CASSFFGGGYNEQFF
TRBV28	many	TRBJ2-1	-	TGTGCCAGCAGTCCGGGTGGCGGGACGTACAATGAGCAGTTCTTC	CASSPGGGTYNEQFF
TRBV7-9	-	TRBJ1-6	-	TGTGCCAGCAGCGCGACTTGGGGAGGGTCACCCCTCCACTTT	CASSATWGGSPLHF
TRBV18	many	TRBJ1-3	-	TGTGCCAGCTCAGTCGGAAACACCATATATTTT	CASSVGNTIYF